Below, 11 T cell receptor beta chains from the same sample are listed, as sequenced in a study of T cell responses to AZD1222 COVID-19 vaccine. TCRdb's table, derived via immunoSEQ multiplex PCR, lists solely in-frame clones and lacks some. The sample yields fewer than 110,000 clones, about nine tenths seen once. The starting material was peripheral blood, obtained on day 0 of AZD1222 vaccination. These receptors all come from an adult in good health.

This clone was found once. The chain combines TRBV6-6 with TRBJ1-6; 7 bases are a match to TRBD1. V lost 7 bases to trimming and J lost 5 bases; unmatched junction nucleotides: 11. This CDR3 is built from 16 residues. Germline lookup yields CDR1 MNHNY and CDR2 SVGAGI (reference sequence). The CDR3 DNA is TGTGCCAGCAACCCGGCGGGACAGATAAATAATTCACCCCTCCACTTT. Amino acid sequence: CASNPAGQINNSPLHF.

The genes are TRBV24-1 and TRBJ2-2, with no clear D. Looked up from germline, CDR1 is KGHDR and CDR2 is SFDVKD. This CDR3 contains 13 residues. Trimming removed 1 base from V and 3 bases from J, with 2 bases in between. Written as DNA, the CDR3 is TGTGCCACCAGTGATTTCGACACCGGGGAGCTGTTTTTT. As protein: CATSDFDTGELFF.

This chain links TRBV21-1 with TRBJ2-5; TRBD1, the table's D call, was not compared with the DNA. TRBV21-1 has pseudogene status. This CDR3 spans 18 amino acids. The CDR3 loop is CASSKDKRGQGAGETQYF. The DNA of the CDR3 is TGTGCCAGCAGCAAAGACAAGCGGGGACAGGGTGCAGGGGAGACCCAGTACTTC.

J is TRBJ2-6 and V is TRBV6-2 or TRBV6-3; 13 bases fit TRBD2. V lost 6 bases and J lost 4; bases outside the gene matches: 6. Germline V gene lookup returns CDR1 MNHEY and CDR2 SVGEGT. CDR3 length equals 17 residues. The CDR3 sequence: CASSSLAGGSGANVLTF. For the CDR3, the DNA is TGTGCCAGCAGCTCACTAGCGGGAGGGTCCGGGGCCAACGTCCTGACTTTC.

The chain combines TRBV28 with TRBJ2-7; D perhaps matches TRBD1 (6 bases). Germline V CDR1 and CDR2: MDHEN, SYDVKM. The germline V and J ends were trimmed by 6 bases and 3 bases, with 12 bases remaining between them. The CDR3 contains 13 residues. Written as DNA, the CDR3 is TGTGCCAGCAGAATGGACAGAAACTACGAGCAGTACTTC. It specifies CASRMDRNYEQYF.

This clone was counted once. This sequence joins TRBV5-8 and TRBJ2-7; 8 nucleotides align to TRBD1. Trimming removed 2 bases from V and 7 bases from J; junction bases left unmatched: 5. Per the germline V gene, CDR1 is SGHTS and CDR2 is YDEGEE. The CDR3 covers 13 residues. The CDR3 DNA is TGTGCCAGCAGCTTAGGACAGGGAAGGGAGCAGTACTTC. Translation: CASSLGQGREQYF.

This sequence joins TRBV12-3 or TRBV12-4 and TRBJ1-1; a weak D match, TRBD1 (5 bases). This CDR3 contains 13 residues. V dropped 5 bases and J dropped 4 bases, with 11 bases sitting between them. The CDR3 here is CASSHDSPTEAFF. DNA for the CDR3: TGTGCCAGCAGTCACGACAGTCCCACTGAAGCTTTCTTT.

V is TRBV2 and J is TRBJ2-7, with no clear D. This CDR3 is 10 amino acids long. Trimming removed 5 bases at V and 3 bases at J, with 2 bases between. Germline V lookup: CDR1 SNHLY, CDR2 FYNNEI. The CDR3 reads CASSHYEQYF. The CDR3 bases are TGTGCCAGCAGTCACTACGAGCAGTACTTC.

J is TRBJ1-3 and V is TRBV23-1, with 7 bases that match TRBD1. TRBV23-1 is placed among ORFs of uncertain function. J gave up 5 bases and V 9 bases, and 16 bases lay outside the gene matches. The CDR3 spans 16 residues. CDR3: CASRQGQRIGRNTIYF. In DNA form, the CDR3 reads TGCGCCAGTCGGCAGGGACAGAGGATAGGGAGAAACACCATATATTTT.

The chain combines TRBV28 with TRBJ2-1; 12 bases align to TRBD2. Germline V gene data show CDR1 as MDHEN and CDR2 as SYDVKM. The CDR3 consists of 17 residues. With 1 base clipped from V and 9 bases from J, the junction kept 10 bases outside the gene matches. The CDR3 coding sequence is TGTGCCAGCAGTTTATTGGTACTAGCGGGAGGAGCTGGTGAGCAGTTCTTC. This translates into CASSLLVLAGGAGEQFF.

This clone was seen more than once but under ten times. J is TRBJ2-5 and V is TRBV7-9, with D perhaps matching TRBD1 or TRBD2 (6 bases each). Germline V gives CDR1 SEHNR, CDR2 FQNEAQ (reference sequence). Trimming left V 6 bases short and J 5 bases short, with 13 bases between. This CDR3 region has 13 residues. The CDR3 sequence is CASRPGASETQYF. The CDR3 coding sequence is TGTGCCAGCAGACCGGGGGCCTCGGAGACCCAGTACTTC.